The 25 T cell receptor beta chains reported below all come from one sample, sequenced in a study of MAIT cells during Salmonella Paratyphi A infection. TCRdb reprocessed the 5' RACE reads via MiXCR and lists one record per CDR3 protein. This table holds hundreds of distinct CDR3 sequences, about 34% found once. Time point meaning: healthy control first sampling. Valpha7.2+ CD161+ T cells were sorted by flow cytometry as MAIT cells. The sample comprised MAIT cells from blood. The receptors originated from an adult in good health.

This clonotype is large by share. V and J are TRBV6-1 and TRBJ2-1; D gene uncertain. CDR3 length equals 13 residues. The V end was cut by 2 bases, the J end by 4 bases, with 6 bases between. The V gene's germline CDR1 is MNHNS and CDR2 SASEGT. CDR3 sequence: CASSELEYNEQFF. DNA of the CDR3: TGTGCCAGCAGTGAACTGGAGTACAATGAGCAGTTCTTC.

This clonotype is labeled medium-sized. CDR3 DNA sequence: TGTGCCAGCAGTTACGAGAGATGGGCTGAAGCTTTCTTT. Protein sequence: CASSYERWAEAFF. This rearrangement joins TRBV6-5 to TRBJ1-1; no firm D call. Germline CDR1 is MNHEY and CDR2 is SVGAGI. The V and J ends lost 2 bases and 6 bases respectively, with 10 bases between them. The CDR3 runs to 13 residues.

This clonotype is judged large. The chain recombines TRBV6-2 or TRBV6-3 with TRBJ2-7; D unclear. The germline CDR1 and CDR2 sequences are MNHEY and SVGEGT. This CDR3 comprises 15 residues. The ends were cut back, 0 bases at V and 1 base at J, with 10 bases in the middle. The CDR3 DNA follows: TGTGCCAGCAGTTACTCTTCGGACGGGTCCTACGAGCAGTACTTC. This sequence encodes CASSYSSDGSYEQYF.

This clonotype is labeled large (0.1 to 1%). CDR3 DNA: TGTGCCAGCAGTGACTCGGGTGGGGCGACGGATACGCAGTATTTT. Encoded protein: CASSDSGGATDTQYF. V usage is TRBV6-4 and J usage is TRBJ2-3; possible D gene TRBD1, 5 bases. This CDR3 spans 15 amino acids. The V and J ends lost 0 bases and 6 bases respectively, with 13 bases between them. Germline V CDR1 and CDR2: MRHNA, SNTAGT.

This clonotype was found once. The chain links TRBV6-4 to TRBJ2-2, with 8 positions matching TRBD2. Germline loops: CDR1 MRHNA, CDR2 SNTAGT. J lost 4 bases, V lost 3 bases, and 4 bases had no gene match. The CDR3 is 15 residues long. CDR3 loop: CASSDSTSGTGELFF. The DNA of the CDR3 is TGTGCCAGCAGTGATTCCACTAGCGGCACCGGGGAGCTGTTTTTT.

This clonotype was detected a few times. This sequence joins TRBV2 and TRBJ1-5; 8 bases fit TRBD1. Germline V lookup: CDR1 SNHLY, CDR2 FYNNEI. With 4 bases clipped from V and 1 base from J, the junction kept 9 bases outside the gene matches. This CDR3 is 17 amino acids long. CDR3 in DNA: TGTGCCAGCAGTGCAGGGGGCGGAAGGCTGAGCAATCAGCCCCAGCATTTT. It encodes CASSAGGGRLSNQPQHF. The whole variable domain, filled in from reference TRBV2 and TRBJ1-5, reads EPEVTQTPSHQVTQMGQEVILRCVPISNHLYFYWYRQILGQKVEFLVSFYNNEISEKSEIFDDQFSVERPDGSNFTLKIRSTKLEDSAMYFCASSAGGGRLSNQPQHFGDGTRLSIL.

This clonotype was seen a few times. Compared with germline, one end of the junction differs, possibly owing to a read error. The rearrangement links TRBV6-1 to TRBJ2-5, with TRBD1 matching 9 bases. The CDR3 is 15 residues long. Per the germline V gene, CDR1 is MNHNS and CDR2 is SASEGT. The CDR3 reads CASSEVTGGQETQYF. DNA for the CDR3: TGTGCCAGCAGCGAAGTGACAGGGGGCCAAGAGACCCAGTACTTC.

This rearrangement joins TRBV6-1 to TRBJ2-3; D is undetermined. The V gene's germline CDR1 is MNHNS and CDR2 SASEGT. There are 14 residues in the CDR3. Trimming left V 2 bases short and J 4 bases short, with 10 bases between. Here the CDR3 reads CASSERGDADTQYF. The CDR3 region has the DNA TGTGCCAGCAGTGAAAGAGGTGACGCAGATACGCAGTATTTT.

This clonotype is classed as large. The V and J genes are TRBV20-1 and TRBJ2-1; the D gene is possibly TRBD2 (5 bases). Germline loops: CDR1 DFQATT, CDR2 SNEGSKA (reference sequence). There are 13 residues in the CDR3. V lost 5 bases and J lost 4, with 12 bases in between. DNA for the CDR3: TGCAGTGCTCCGGACCGGGATTACAATGAGCAGTTCTTC. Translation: CSAPDRDYNEQFF.

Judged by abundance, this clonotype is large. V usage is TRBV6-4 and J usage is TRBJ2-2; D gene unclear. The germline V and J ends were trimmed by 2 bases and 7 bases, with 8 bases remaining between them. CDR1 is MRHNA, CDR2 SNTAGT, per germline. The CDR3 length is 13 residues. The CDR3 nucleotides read TGTGCCAGCAGTGACAGGGAAGACGGGGAGCTGTTTTTT. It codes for CASSDREDGELFF.

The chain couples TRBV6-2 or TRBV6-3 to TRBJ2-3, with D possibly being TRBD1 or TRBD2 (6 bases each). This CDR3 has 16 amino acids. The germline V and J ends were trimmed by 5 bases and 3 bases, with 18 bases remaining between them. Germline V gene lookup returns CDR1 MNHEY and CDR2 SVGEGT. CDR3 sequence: CASSPTRGRGTDTQYF. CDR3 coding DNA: TGTGCCAGCAGTCCTACACGGGGGCGCGGGACAGATACGCAGTATTTT.

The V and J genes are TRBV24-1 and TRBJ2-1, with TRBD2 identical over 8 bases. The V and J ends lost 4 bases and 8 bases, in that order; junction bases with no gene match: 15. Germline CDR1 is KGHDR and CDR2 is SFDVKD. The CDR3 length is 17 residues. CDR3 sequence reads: CATSEGGLGLRGYEQFF. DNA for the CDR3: TGTGCCACCAGTGAGGGGGGACTAGGTCTTCGAGGATATGAGCAGTTCTTC.

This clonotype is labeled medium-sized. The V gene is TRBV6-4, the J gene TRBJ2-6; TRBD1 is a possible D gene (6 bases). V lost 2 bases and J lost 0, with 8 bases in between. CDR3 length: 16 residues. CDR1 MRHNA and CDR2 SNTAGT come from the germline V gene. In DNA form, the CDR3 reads TGTGCCAGCAGTGACCGGACAGACTCTGGGGCCAACGTCCTGACTTTC. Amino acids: CASSDRTDSGANVLTF.

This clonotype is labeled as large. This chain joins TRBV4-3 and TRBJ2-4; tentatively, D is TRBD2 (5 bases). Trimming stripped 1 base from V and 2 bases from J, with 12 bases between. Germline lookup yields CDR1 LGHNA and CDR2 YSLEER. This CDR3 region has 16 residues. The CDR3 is CASSQGGEGPKNIQYF. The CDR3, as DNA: TGCGCCAGCAGCCAAGGGGGAGAGGGCCCCAAAAACATTCAGTACTTC.

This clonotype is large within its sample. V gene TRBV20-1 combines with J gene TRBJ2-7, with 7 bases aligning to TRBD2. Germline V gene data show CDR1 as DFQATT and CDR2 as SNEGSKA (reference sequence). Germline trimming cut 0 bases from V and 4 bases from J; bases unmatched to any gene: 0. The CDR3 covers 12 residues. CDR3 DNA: TGCAGTGCTAGAGAGCGGGAGTACGAGCAGTACTTC. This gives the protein CSAREREYEQYF.

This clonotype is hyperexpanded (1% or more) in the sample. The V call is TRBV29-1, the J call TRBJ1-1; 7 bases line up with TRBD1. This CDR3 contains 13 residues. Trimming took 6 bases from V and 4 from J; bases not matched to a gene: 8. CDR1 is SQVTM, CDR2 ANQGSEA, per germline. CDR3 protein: CSVAQGEGTEAFF. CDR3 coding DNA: TGCAGCGTCGCCCAGGGGGAAGGCACTGAAGCTTTCTTT.

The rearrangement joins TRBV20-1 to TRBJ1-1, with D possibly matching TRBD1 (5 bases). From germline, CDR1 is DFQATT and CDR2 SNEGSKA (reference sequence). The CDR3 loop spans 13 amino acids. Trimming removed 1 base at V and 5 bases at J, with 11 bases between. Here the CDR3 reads CSARGDPGTEAFF. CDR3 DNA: TGCAGTGCTAGAGGGGACCCCGGAACTGAAGCTTTCTTT.

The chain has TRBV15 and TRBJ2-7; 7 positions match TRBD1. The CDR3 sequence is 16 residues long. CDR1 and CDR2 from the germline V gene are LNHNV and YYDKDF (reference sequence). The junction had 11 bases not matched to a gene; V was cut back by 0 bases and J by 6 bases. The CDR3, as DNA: TGTGCCACCAGCAGAGAGACAGGGATAGGACCCTCCGAGCAGTACTTC. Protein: CATSRETGIGPSEQYF.

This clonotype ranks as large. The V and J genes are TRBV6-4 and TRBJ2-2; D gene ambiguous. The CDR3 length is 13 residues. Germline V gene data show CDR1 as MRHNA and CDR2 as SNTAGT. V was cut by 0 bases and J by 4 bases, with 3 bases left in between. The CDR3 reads CASSDSTTGELFF. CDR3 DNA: TGTGCCAGCAGTGACTCGACCACCGGGGAGCTGTTTTTT.

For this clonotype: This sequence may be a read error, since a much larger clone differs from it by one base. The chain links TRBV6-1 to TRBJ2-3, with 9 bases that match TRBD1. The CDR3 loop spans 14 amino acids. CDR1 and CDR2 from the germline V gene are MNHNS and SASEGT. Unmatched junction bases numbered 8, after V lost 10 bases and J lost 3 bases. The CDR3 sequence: CANRGDRETDTQYF. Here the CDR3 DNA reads TGTGCCAACAGAGGGGACAGGGAAACAGATACGCAGTATTTT.

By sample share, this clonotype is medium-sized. In nucleotides, the CDR3 is TGTGCCAGCAGCCAGGGGGGTTCCACTGAAGCTTTCTTT. Amino acids: CASSQGGSTEAFF. The V call is TRBV4-2, the J call TRBJ1-1; D possibly corresponds to TRBD1 (5 bases). Trimming removed 3 bases from V and 4 bases from J, with 9 bases in between. Germline loops: CDR1 LGHNA, CDR2 YNFKEQ. This CDR3 contains 13 residues.

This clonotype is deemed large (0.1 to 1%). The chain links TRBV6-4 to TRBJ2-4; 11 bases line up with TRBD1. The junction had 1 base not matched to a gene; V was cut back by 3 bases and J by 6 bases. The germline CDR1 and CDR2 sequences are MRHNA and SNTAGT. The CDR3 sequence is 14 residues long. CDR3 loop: CASSEGQGANIQYF. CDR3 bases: TGTGCCAGCAGTGAAGGACAGGGGGCAAACATTCAGTACTTC.

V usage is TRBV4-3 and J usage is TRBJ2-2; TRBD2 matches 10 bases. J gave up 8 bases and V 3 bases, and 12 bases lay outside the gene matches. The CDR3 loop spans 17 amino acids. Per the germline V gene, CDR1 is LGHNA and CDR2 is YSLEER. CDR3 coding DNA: TGCGCCAGCAGCCAGGGACTAGCGATCGTTGTTTCTGGGGAGCTGTTTTTT. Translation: CASSQGLAIVVSGELFF.

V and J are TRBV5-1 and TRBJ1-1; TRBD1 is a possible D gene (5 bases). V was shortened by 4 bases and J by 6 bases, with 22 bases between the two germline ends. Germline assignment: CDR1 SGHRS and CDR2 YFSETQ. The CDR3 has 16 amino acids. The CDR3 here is CASSPRLSQGSPEAFF. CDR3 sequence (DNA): TGCGCCAGCAGCCCGAGGCTATCTCAGGGATCTCCTGAAGCTTTCTTT. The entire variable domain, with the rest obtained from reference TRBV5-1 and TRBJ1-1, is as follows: KAGVTQTPRYLIKTRGQQVTLSCSPISGHRSVSWYQQTPGQGLQFLFEYFSETQRNKGNFPGRFSGRQFSNSRSEMNVSTLELGDSALYLCASSPRLSQGSPEAFFGQGTRLTVV.

The CDR3 spells CASSLQEGRKAFF. DNA for the CDR3: TGTGCCAGCAGTCTCCAGGAGGGCAGAAAGGCTTTCTTT. V gene TRBV7-8 combines with J gene TRBJ1-1; D remains ambiguous. The germline CDR1 and CDR2 sequences are SGHVS and FQNEAQ. The V and J ends lost 6 bases and 11 bases respectively, with 19 bases between them. This CDR3 contains 13 residues.